One and the same sample provided the 20 T cell receptor beta chains below, sequenced in a study of cytomegalovirus exposure and HLA in healthy donors (dated by TCRdb to 2016 to 2017). Libraries were built with the immunoSEQ multiplex PCR assay. For the multiplex PCR, a mixture combining 60 forward primers for TCR Vbeta segments and 13 reverse primers for TCR Jbeta segments was used. Not all clones reach the TCRdb copy of this immuneACCESS table, which keeps in-frame sequences only. Checked studies attribute under half of the gap to unresolved V genes and leave the rest unexplained. The sample table holds 70,000 or so clones. The ten largest clones add up to approximately 5% of the sample. The sequenced sample consisted of PBMCs. The receptors were gathered from a man aged 35 to 55 in good health and CMV-seronegative.

V is TRBV6-1 and J is TRBJ1-2; the D gene is possibly TRBD1 (5 bases). In germline, CDR1 is MNHNS, CDR2 SASEGT. The CDR3 runs 14 residues. V dropped 4 bases and J dropped 0 bases, with 9 bases sitting between them. Here the CDR3 reads CASSVDSPNYGYTF. The CDR3, as DNA: TGTGCCAGCAGTGTTGACAGCCCTAACTATGGCTACACCTTC.

The gene calls are TRBV7-9 and TRBJ2-5; TRBD2 matches 9 bases. Germline V gene data show CDR1 as SEHNR and CDR2 as FQNEAQ (reference sequence). V dropped 5 bases and J dropped 5; count of bases not matched to a gene: 12. The CDR3 extends over 16 amino acids. The CDR3 DNA sequence: TGTGCCAGCAGCCTTTCTGGCGGGAGGGGATTGGAGACCCAGTACTTC. Its translation is CASSLSGGRGLETQYF.

The chain couples TRBV27 to TRBJ1-2, with a possible D match to TRBD1 (6 bases). Germline V CDR1 and CDR2: MNHEY, SMNVEV (reference sequence). This CDR3 has 13 amino acids. V shed 7 bases and J shed 7 bases, with 16 bases lying between them. CDR3 bases: TGTGCCAGCAAGTCGGGGGGGCAGAGTGGCTACACCTTC. Encoded protein: CASKSGGQSGYTF.

The V and J genes are TRBV10-3 and TRBJ2-2; no clear D gene. Trimming removed 3 bases at V and 1 base at J, with 3 bases between. In germline, CDR1 is ENHRY, CDR2 SYGVKD. The CDR3 is 13 amino acids. This chain's CDR3 is CAISDQNTGELFF. CDR3 bases: TGTGCCATCAGTGACCAGAACACCGGGGAGCTGTTTTTT.

The chain employs TRBV2 and TRBJ2-1, with D perhaps matching TRBD1 (6 bases). Trimming stripped 7 bases from V and 4 bases from J, with 14 bases between. The CDR3 spans 14 residues. CDR1 SNHLY and CDR2 FYNNEI come from the germline V gene. CDR3 protein: CASMGRTDYNEQFF. The CDR3 DNA reads TGTGCCAGCATGGGCAGGACAGATTACAATGAGCAGTTCTTC.

The rearrangement joins TRBV19 to TRBJ2-7; 10 nucleotides agree with TRBD2. Trimming cost V 5 bases and J 6 bases; bases outside gene matches: 10. There are 15 residues in the CDR3. Looked up from germline, CDR1 is LNHDA and CDR2 is SQIVND (reference sequence). The CDR3 nucleotides read TGTGCCAGTAGTCAAACTAGCGGGAACTTTGCCGAGCAGTACTTC. It specifies CASSQTSGNFAEQYF.

The CDR3 coding sequence is TGTGCCAGCAGTTTGGGACTAGCGGGTCCCTACGAGCAGTACTTC. Amino acid sequence: CASSLGLAGPYEQYF. This chain uses TRBV27 with TRBJ2-7, with TRBD2 matching over 12 bases. The CDR3 runs to 15 residues. V lost 3 bases and J lost 2; bases outside the gene matches: 2. Germline CDR1 MNHEY, CDR2 SMNVEV (reference sequence).

The V call is TRBV10-3, the J call TRBJ1-1; no firm D call. Trimming cost V 3 bases and J 2 bases, with 7 bases left between them. Germline-derived CDR1 and CDR2 are ENHRY and SYGVKD. The CDR3 totals 13 residues. The CDR3 DNA is TGTGCCATCAGTGATCATTTTAACACTGAAGCTTTCTTT. This gives the protein CAISDHFNTEAFF.

The chain links TRBV5-4 to TRBJ2-3, with D uncertain. V was cut by 0 bases and J by 0 bases, with 11 bases left in between. The CDR3 consists of 16 residues. CDR1 and CDR2 (germline): SGHNT, YYREEE (reference sequence). CDR3 amino acids: CASSLDLAASTDTQYF. DNA for the CDR3: TGTGCCAGCAGCTTGGATTTAGCAGCTAGCACAGATACGCAGTATTTT.

The chain couples TRBV18 to TRBJ1-2; TRBD1 aligns across 9 bases. Germline CDR1 and CDR2: KGHSH and LQKENI. The CDR3 consists of 15 residues. The J segment lost 3 bases and the V segment lost 3 bases, leaving 5 bases of the junction unmatched. The CDR3 DNA reads TGTGCCAGCTCACCTTCGGACAGGGGCCACTATGGCTACACCTTC. Translated: CASSPSDRGHYGYTF.

The genes are TRBV2 and TRBJ2-7, with D hard to call. Germline values: CDR1 SNHLY, CDR2 FYNNEI. With 0 bases removed from V and 7 bases from J, the gap between germline ends came to 7 bases. The CDR3 is made up of 12 amino acids. The CDR3 reads CASSEAAVEQYF. The CDR3 nucleotides read TGTGCCAGCAGTGAAGCTGCGGTGGAGCAGTACTTC.

The chain joins TRBV28 to TRBJ2-7, with 12 bases lining up with TRBD2. The CDR3 has 16 amino acids. Germline values: CDR1 MDHEN, CDR2 SYDVKM. V was pared by 2 bases and J by 3 bases, with 5 bases of the junction left unmatched. CDR3 residues: CASSLPTSGSIYEQYF. CDR3 DNA: TGTGCCAGCAGTTTACCGACTAGCGGGAGTATCTACGAGCAGTACTTC. The complete variable domain, with remaining parts taken from reference TRBV28 and TRBJ2-7, reads DVKVTQSSRYLVKRTGEKVFLECVQDMDHENMFWYRQDPGLGLRLIYFSYDVKMKEKGDIPEGYSVSREKKERFSLILESASTNQTSMYLCASSLPTSGSIYEQYFGPGTRLTVT.

V gene TRBV2 combines with J gene TRBJ2-7, with 7 bases fitting TRBD1. The trim removed 1 base at V and 1 base at J, leaving 1 base unmatched. The CDR3 spans 14 residues. Germline CDR1 is SNHLY and CDR2 is FYNNEI. The CDR3 loop reads CASSEEQGSYEQYF. The CDR3 DNA follows: TGTGCCAGCAGTGAAGAACAGGGGTCCTACGAGCAGTACTTC.

The chain combines TRBV28 with TRBJ1-4; 7 nucleotides agree with TRBD1. CDR1 is MDHEN and CDR2 is SYDVKM in the germline V gene. The junction had 5 bases not matched to a gene; V was cut back by 6 bases and J by 4 bases. The CDR3 runs to 14 residues. Written as DNA, the CDR3 is TGTGCCAGCAGACGACAGGGTCATAATGAAAAACTGTTTTTT. Translated, it gives CASRRQGHNEKLFF.

The chain links TRBV10-2 to TRBJ2-1; weak D call: TRBD2 (5 bases). CDR1 and CDR2 from the germline V gene are WSHSY and SAAADI. The CDR3 covers 11 residues. With 8 bases removed from V and 7 bases from J, the gap between germline ends came to 9 bases. The CDR3 DNA reads as TGCGCCAGCCAAGCGGAAAATGAGCAGTTCTTC. Its translation: CASQAENEQFF.

The genes are TRBV4-3 and TRBJ1-1; D not certain. V lost 0 bases, J lost 10 bases, and 12 bases lay in between. This CDR3 has 13 residues. Germline V gives CDR1 LGHNA, CDR2 YSLEER. CDR3 loop: CASSQDLRPGAFF. CDR3 DNA sequence: TGCGCCAGCAGCCAAGATTTGAGGCCGGGAGCTTTCTTT.

The rearrangement joins TRBV5-6 to TRBJ2-7; D remains unclear. The CDR3 is made up of 13 amino acids. Germline assignment: CDR1 SGHDT and CDR2 YYEEEE. V lost 3 bases and J lost 7, with 14 bases in between. The CDR3 DNA is TGTGCCAGCAGCTCGACCCAACCTAGGGAGCAGTACTTC. Translating gives CASSSTQPREQYF.

CDR3 DNA: TGCGCCAGCAGCCCCCGACCCACTACTAGCGGGATGTTGAATGAGCAGTTCTTC. This encodes CASSPRPTTSGMLNEQFF. The rearrangement joins TRBV4-3 to TRBJ2-1, with 10 bases identical to TRBD2. Germline V gene lookup returns CDR1 LGHNA and CDR2 YSLEER. The CDR3 sequence is 18 residues long. Losses at the gene ends were 4 bases for V and 7 bases for J; bases not matched to a gene: 16.

The chain carries TRBV4-3 and TRBJ2-2; tentative D call: TRBD2 (6 bases). V lost 2 bases, J lost 7 bases, and 11 bases lay in between. The germline gives CDR1 LGHNA, CDR2 YSLEER. This CDR3 spans 14 amino acids. The CDR3 loop reads CASSQREKDGELFF. CDR3 DNA: TGCGCCAGCAGCCAACGGGAGAAAGACGGGGAGCTGTTTTTT.

V and J are TRBV10-3 and TRBJ2-5, with D perhaps TRBD2 (6 bases). V was clipped by 10 bases and J by 1 base, with 13 bases between them. CDR3 length equals 13 residues. Germline CDR1 is ENHRY and CDR2 is SYGVKD. This CDR3 reads CATVAGSQETQYF. The DNA of the CDR3 is TGTGCCACCGTCGCGGGGTCCCAAGAGACCCAGTACTTC.